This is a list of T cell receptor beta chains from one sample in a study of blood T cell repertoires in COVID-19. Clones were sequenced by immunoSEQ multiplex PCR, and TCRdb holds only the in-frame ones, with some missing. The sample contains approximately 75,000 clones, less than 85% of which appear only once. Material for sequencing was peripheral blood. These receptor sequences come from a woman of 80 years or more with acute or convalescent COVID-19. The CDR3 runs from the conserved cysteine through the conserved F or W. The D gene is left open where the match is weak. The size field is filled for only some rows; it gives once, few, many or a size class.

CASSLRGGFEAFF,TGCGCCAGCAGCTTGCGTGGGGGCTTTGAAGCTTTCTTT,.,TRBV5-1,TRBJ1-1,once
CASSQPGLARGHEQYF,TGTGCCAGCAGCCAGCCGGGACTAGCCCGGGGTCACGAGCAGTACTTC,TRBD2,TRBV3-1/TRBV3-2,TRBJ2-7,.
CASTRSPTGGYEQYF,TGTGCCAGCACCCGATCACCGACAGGGGGCTACGAGCAGTACTTC,TRBD1,TRBV27,TRBJ2-7,.
CASSPRDTSNQPQHF,TGTGCCAGCAGCCCCCGGGACACCAGCAATCAGCCCCAGCATTTT,.,TRBV3-1/TRBV3-2,TRBJ1-5,.
CASSPGTDNQETQYF,TGTGCCAGCAGCCCTGGGACAGATAACCAAGAGACCCAGTACTTC,TRBD1,TRBV7-9,TRBJ2-5,.
CASSSSQVNSPLHF,TGTGCCAGCAGCTCCTCGCAGGTTAATTCACCCCTCCACTTT,.,TRBV11-2,TRBJ1-6,.
CASSPFNQPQHF,TGTGCCAGCAGCCCGTTTAATCAGCCCCAGCATTTT,.,TRBV7-8,TRBJ1-5,once
CASSLVTGGLLRNTEAFF,TGCGCCAGCAGCTTGGTAACAGGGGGTCTGCTAAGGAACACTGAAGCTTTCTTT,TRBD1,TRBV5-1,TRBJ1-1,.
CASSGLGNTEAFF,TGTGCCAGCAGCGGACTGGGGAACACTGAAGCTTTCTTT,.,TRBV9,TRBJ1-1,.
CASSEWAPWVFF,TGTGCCAGCAGTGAATGGGCCCCCTGGGTGTTTTTT,.,TRBV6-1,TRBJ2-2,.
CASSLRDSGRDEQFF,TGTGCCAGCAGCTTACGGGACTCCGGAAGAGATGAGCAGTTCTTC,.,TRBV11-2,TRBJ2-1,.
CSVGLAGGPYEQFF,TGCAGCGTGGGACTAGCGGGAGGGCCCTATGAGCAGTTCTTC,TRBD2,TRBV29-1,TRBJ2-1,.
CASSRRGPGNTIYF,TGTGCCAGCAGCCGCAGGGGGCCCGGAAACACCATATATTTT,TRBD1,TRBV6-5,TRBJ1-3,few
CASSADSYGMGASPLHF,TGTGCCAGCAGCGCCGATTCATATGGGATGGGGGCCTCACCCCTCCACTTT,.,TRBV9,TRBJ1-6,.
CASSRLLMNYEQYF,TGTGCCAGCAGCCGCCTACTGATGAACTACGAGCAGTACTTC,.,TRBV5-6,TRBJ2-7,.
CASSPGQAWETQYF,TGTGCCAGCAGCCCGGGACAGGCGTGGGAGACCCAGTACTTC,TRBD1,TRBV3-1/TRBV3-2,TRBJ2-5,.
CASSRGLYRGDEQYF,TGTGCCAGCAGTCGCGGGCTGTACAGGGGCGACGAGCAGTACTTC,TRBD1,TRBV6-1,TRBJ2-7,.
CASSVTSWTGTSTEAFF,TGTGCCAGCAGCGTAACTTCTTGGACAGGGACCTCCACTGAAGCTTTCTTT,TRBD1,TRBV9,TRBJ1-1,.
CASSSGSNQPQHF,TGTGCCAGCAGCTCGGGAAGCAATCAGCCCCAGCATTTT,.,TRBV7-3,TRBJ1-5,.
CASSPVRQTNEKLFF,TGTGCCAGCTCACCAGTGAGACAGACTAATGAAAAACTGTTTTTT,.,TRBV18,TRBJ1-4,.
CAIRAGVGADSGATNEKLFF,TGTGCCATCAGGGCTGGGGTCGGGGCCGACAGCGGGGCAACTAATGAAAAACTGTTTTTT,.,TRBV10-3,TRBJ1-4,few
CASSSGGRTEAFF,TGTGCCAGCAGTTCGGGGGGGAGAACTGAAGCTTTCTTT,.,TRBV28,TRBJ1-1,.
CASSEGPAWYEQYF,TGTGCCAGCAGTGAAGGGCCTGCCTGGTACGAGCAGTACTTC,.,TRBV2,TRBJ2-7,.
CASSSPGNQPQHF,TGTGCCAGCAGTTCCCCGGGGAATCAGCCCCAGCATTTT,.,TRBV12-3/TRBV12-4,TRBJ1-5,few
CASSYSTLRAYEQYF,TGTGCCAGCAGTTACTCGACCCTCCGGGCCTACGAGCAGTACTTC,.,TRBV6-5,TRBJ2-7,.
CASSILRGDGYTF,TGTGCCAGTAGTATTCTCAGGGGGGATGGCTACACCTTC,TRBD1,TRBV19,TRBJ1-2,.
CASSRKISGPVRGNTIYF,TGTGCCAGCAGCCGCAAGATCTCAGGCCCGGTGCGAGGAAACACCATATATTTT,.,TRBV11-2,TRBJ1-3,few
CASSFQGQNSPLHF,TGTGCCAGCAGCTTTCAGGGGCAAAATTCACCCCTCCACTTT,.,TRBV7-3,TRBJ1-6,.
CASSITRTAGNTIYF,TGTGCCAGCAGCATAACCCGGACAGCTGGAAACACCATATATTTT,.,TRBV27,TRBJ1-3,.
CASSARLAGYTDTQYF,TGTGCCAGCAGTGCGAGACTAGCGGGGTACACAGATACGCAGTATTTT,TRBD2,TRBV25-1,TRBJ2-3,once
CASSSIIEGFYGYTF,TGTGCCAGCAGCTCCATCATTGAGGGCTTCTATGGCTACACCTTC,.,TRBV7-2,TRBJ1-2,.
CASSYSSGGYNEQFF,TGTGCCAGTAGTTATAGTTCGGGAGGCTACAATGAGCAGTTCTTC,TRBD2,TRBV19,TRBJ2-1,.
CASRTGVNYGYTF,TGTGCCAGTCGGACAGGAGTTAACTATGGCTACACCTTC,TRBD1,TRBV6-6,TRBJ1-2,.
CASRRDRVNTGELFF,TGTGCCAGCAGAAGGGACAGGGTGAACACCGGGGAGCTGTTTTTT,TRBD1,TRBV2,TRBJ2-2,.
CASSLGVTGGSGYTF,TGTGCCAGCAGCTTAGGGGTGACAGGGGGCTCTGGCTACACCTTC,TRBD1,TRBV7-9,TRBJ1-2,.
CASSWTSGSTYEQYF,TGTGCCAGCAGCTGGACTAGCGGGAGTACTTACGAGCAGTACTTC,TRBD2,TRBV5-5,TRBJ2-7,few
CACERDSQETQYF,TGTGCCTGCGAAAGGGACTCCCAAGAGACCCAGTACTTC,.,TRBV30,TRBJ2-5,.
CASSGRDRGLSAFF,TGTGCCAGTAGTGGCCGGGACAGGGGCTTGAGTGCTTTCTTT,TRBD1,TRBV19,TRBJ1-1,once
CASSLPYWGANTGELFF,TGTGCCAGCAGCTTACCCTATTGGGGGGCGAACACCGGGGAGCTGTTTTTT,.,TRBV11-2,TRBJ2-2,.
CASSKAGTSGETQEPQYF,TGTGCCAGCAGCAAAGCTGGGACTAGCGGGGAGACCCAAGAGCCCCAGTACTTC,.,TRBV21-1,TRBJ2-5,.
CASSVSAGGVYNEQFF,TGCGCCAGCAGCGTCTCGGCGGGAGGTGTCTACAATGAGCAGTTCTTC,TRBD2,TRBV5-1,TRBJ2-1,once
CASNLAIPTDSGNTIYF,TGTGCCAGCAACTTAGCTATTCCTACAGACTCTGGAAACACCATATATTTT,.,TRBV7-3,TRBJ1-3,.
CASSVGTSGNTIYF,TGTGCCAGCAGCGTTGGGACATCTGGAAACACCATATATTTT,.,TRBV9,TRBJ1-3,.
CASSLARSNQPQHF,TGTGCCAGCAGTTTAGCGAGGAGCAATCAGCCCCAGCATTTT,.,TRBV6-5,TRBJ1-5,.
CASKKGAGANVLTF,TGTGCCAGCAAGAAAGGGGCTGGGGCCAACGTCCTGACTTTC,.,TRBV6-5,TRBJ2-6,.